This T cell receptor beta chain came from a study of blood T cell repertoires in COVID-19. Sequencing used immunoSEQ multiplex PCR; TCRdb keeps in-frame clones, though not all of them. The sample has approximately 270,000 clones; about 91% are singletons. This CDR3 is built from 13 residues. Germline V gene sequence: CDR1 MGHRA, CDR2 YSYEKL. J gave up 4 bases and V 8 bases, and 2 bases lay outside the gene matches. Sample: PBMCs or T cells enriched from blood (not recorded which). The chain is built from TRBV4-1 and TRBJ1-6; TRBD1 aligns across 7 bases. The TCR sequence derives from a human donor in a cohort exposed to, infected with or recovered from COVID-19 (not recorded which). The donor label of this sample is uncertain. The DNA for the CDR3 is TGCGCCAGCTCGACAGGGTATAATTCACCCCTCCACTTT. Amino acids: CASSTGYNSPLHF.